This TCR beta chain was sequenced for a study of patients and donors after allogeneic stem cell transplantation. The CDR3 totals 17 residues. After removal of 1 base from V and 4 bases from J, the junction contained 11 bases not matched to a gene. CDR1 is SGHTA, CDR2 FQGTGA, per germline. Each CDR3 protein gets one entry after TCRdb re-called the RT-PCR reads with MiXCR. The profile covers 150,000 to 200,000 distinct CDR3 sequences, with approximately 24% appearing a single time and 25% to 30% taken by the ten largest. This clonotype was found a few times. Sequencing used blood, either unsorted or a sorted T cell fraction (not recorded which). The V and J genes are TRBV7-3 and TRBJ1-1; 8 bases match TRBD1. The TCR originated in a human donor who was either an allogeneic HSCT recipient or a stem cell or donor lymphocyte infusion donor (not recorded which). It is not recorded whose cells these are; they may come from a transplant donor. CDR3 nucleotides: TGTGCCAGCAGCTTAAGTTTCGGGACAGGTGATCTCACTGAAGCTTTCTTT. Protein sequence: CASSLSFGTGDLTEAFF.